These T cell receptor beta chains were read from a single sample in a study of molecular identifiers for immune sequencing clone quantification. TCRdb reprocessed the PCR reads with MiXCR, giving one entry per CDR3 protein. The sample has about 640,000 distinct CDR3 sequences, around 20% seen once. The sequenced sample was naive CD8+ T cells from blood, with Jurkat cell RNA spiked in. The receptor set was obtained from a human donor in good health. Some libraries in this study had Jurkat cell RNA spiked in. Each CDR3 is given with its conserved first and last residue. The D gene is left open where the match is weak. Size values are once, few and many counts, or a class for expanded clones, and some rows have none.

D | J | V | size | CDR3 | DNA
TRBD1 | TRBJ2-2 | TRBV5-1 | many | CASTSAYRGATGELFF | TGCGCCAGCACCTCCGCATACAGGGGCGCGACCGGGGAGCTGTTTTTT
TRBD2 | TRBJ2-3 | TRBV19 | - | CASSPTGGWRGDTQYF | TGTGCCAGTAGTCCCACGGGGGGATGGCGTGGAGATACGCAGTATTTT
- | TRBJ1-2 | TRBV13 | many | CASSLGVYGYTF | TGTGCCAGCAGCTTAGGCGTTTATGGCTACACCTTC
- | TRBJ1-3 | TRBV30 | many | CACGVPSGNTIYF | TGTGCCTGCGGGGTTCCCTCTGGAAACACCATATATTTT
- | TRBJ1-3 | TRBV5-4 | many | CASSLADSGNTIYF | TGTGCCAGCAGCTTGGCAGACTCTGGAAACACCATATATTTT
- | TRBJ1-6 | TRBV4-3 | many | CASSQSWGPSTVYNSPLHF | TGCGCCAGCAGCCAAAGCTGGGGCCCGTCGACAGTCTATAATTCACCCCTCCACTTT
- | TRBJ1-6 | TRBV27 | few | CASSLSSHPNSPLHF | TGTGCCAGCAGTTTATCCTCCCATCCTAACTCACCCCTCCACTTT
- | TRBJ2-7 | TRBV20-1 | many | CSARGLSSGGESYEQYF | TGCAGTGCTAGAGGCCTTTCGTCGGGGGGCGAGTCGTACGAGCAGTACTTC
- | TRBJ2-5 | TRBV6-5 | many | CASSYSASQETQYF | TGTGCCAGCAGTTACTCGGCCTCACAAGAGACCCAGTACTTC
- | TRBJ1-3 | TRBV3-1 | few | CASSLPCFSGNTIYF | TGTGCCAGCAGCCTACCTTGTTTCTCTGGAAACACCATATATTTT
- | TRBJ1-1 | TRBV11-2 | many | CASSYSIQLNTEAFF | TGTGCCAGCAGCTACTCAATCCAGTTGAACACTGAAGCTTTCTTT
TRBD1 | TRBJ1-5 | TRBV16 | many | CASSHEGPRQGTYSNQPQHF | TGTGCCAGCAGCCACGAAGGCCCTCGACAGGGGACTTATAGCAATCAGCCCCAGCATTTT
- | TRBJ2-1 | TRBV7-2 | many | CASSLSYNEQFF | TGTGCCAGCAGCTTAAGCTACAATGAGCAGTTCTTC
- | TRBJ2-2 | TRBV30 | many | CAWSFPGTGELFF | TGTGCCTGGAGTTTTCCCGGTACCGGGGAGCTGTTTTTT
- | TRBJ2-7 | TRBV7-9 | few | CASSPDRDKSYEQYF | TGTGCCAGCAGCCCAGACCGGGACAAATCCTACGAGCAGTACTTC
TRBD1 | TRBJ2-7 | TRBV4-1 | few | CASSQEGVADRGFYEQYF | TGCGCCAGCAGCCAAGAAGGGGTAGCGGACAGGGGGTTTTACGAGCAGTACTTC
- | TRBJ1-1 | TRBV21-1 | - | CASNPRDRGVNTEAFF | TGTGCCAGCAACCCCCGAGACAGAGGAGTTAACACTGAAGCTTTCTTT
- | TRBJ2-4 | TRBV19 | once | CASKEVARGNIRYF | -
TRBD1 | TRBJ2-7 | TRBV2 | few | CASSEGTGEGENSYEQYF | TGTGCCAGCAGTGAAGGGACAGGGGAGGGAGAGAACTCCTACGAGCAGTACTTC
TRBD2 | TRBJ2-1 | TRBV7-6 | many | CASSLLLAGGPGVDEQFF | TGTGCCAGCAGCTTACTACTAGCGGGAGGGCCGGGAGTAGATGAGCAGTTCTTC
- | TRBJ1-5 | TRBV24-1 | many | CATSEAGMDQPQHF | TGTGCCACCAGTGAGGCAGGGATGGATCAGCCCCAGCATTTT
TRBD1 | TRBJ1-1 | TRBV6-2/TRBV6-3 | many | CASSLGTGKDTEAFF | TGTGCCAGCAGTTTGGGGACAGGGAAAGACACTGAAGCTTTCTTT
- | TRBJ2-2 | TRBV9 | many | CASSVTTGELFF | TGTGCCAGCAGCGTAACGACCGGGGAGCTGTTTTTT
- | TRBJ2-6 | TRBV21-1 | many | CASSIPWANVLTF | TGTGCCAGCAGCATACCGTGGGCCAACGTCCTGACTTTC
TRBD2 | TRBJ2-5 | TRBV20-1 | few | CSARDSAGLAGLETQYF | TGCAGTGCTAGAGATTCCGCGGGACTAGCGGGATTAGAGACCCAGTACTTC
- | TRBJ1-6 | TRBV30 | - | CAWSAVAAFTNSPLHF | TGTGCCTGGAGTGCTGTGGCAGCTTTTACCAATTCACCCCTCCACTTT
- | TRBJ2-5 | TRBV6-5 | many | CASSYLGQARGETQYF | TGTGCCAGCAGTTATCTGGGCCAGGCCCGGGGCGAGACCCAGTACTTC
TRBD2 | TRBJ2-3 | TRBV13 | - | CACSLSSGGTDTQYF | TGTGCCTGCAGCTTGTCTAGCGGGGGCACGGATACGCAGTATTTT
- | TRBJ2-1 | TRBV5-1 | many | CASSPWTEDNEQFF | TGCGCCAGCAGCCCCTGGACGGAAGACAATGAGCAGTTCTTC
TRBD2 | TRBJ2-1 | TRBV7-3 | many | CASSLLTSGTYNEQFF | TGTGCCAGCAGCTTATTAACTAGCGGTACCTACAATGAGCAGTTCTTC
- | TRBJ1-6 | TRBV18 | - | CASSPPRQGINSPLHF | TGTGCCAGCTCACCACCGCGGCAGGGTATAAATTCACCCCTCCACTTT
- | TRBJ2-1 | TRBV4-1 | many | CASSQEGRNEQFF | TGCGCCAGCAGCCAAGAAGGGCGGAATGAGCAGTTCTTC
- | TRBJ1-2 | TRBV7-2 | many | CASSKLGLQPADYGYTF | TGTGCCAGCAGCAAACTTGGTTTGCAACCGGCCGACTATGGCTACACCTTC
- | TRBJ1-2 | TRBV27 | - | CASSKSTNYGYTF | TGTGCCAGCAGTAAAAGTACTAACTATGGCTACACCTTC
TRBD1 | TRBJ2-7 | TRBV6-5 | many | CASRSQGAGDEQYF | TGTGCCAGCAGGTCCCAGGGGGCCGGGGACGAGCAGTACTTC